These 22 T cell receptor beta chains originate from one sample sequenced in a study of T cell responses to AZD1222 COVID-19 vaccine. Assay used: immunoSEQ multiplex PCR; TCRdb lists only in-frame clones, some missing. The table lists roughly 120,000 clones, around 92% of them singletons. The sequenced sample was peripheral blood, obtained on day 0 of AZD1222 vaccination. The source of these receptors is an adult in good health.

This sequence joins TRBV30 and TRBJ1-5, with D possibly TRBD1 on 5 matching bases. The CDR3 sequence is 13 residues long. Germline CDR1 GTSNPN, CDR2 SVGIG (reference sequence). Trimming removed 2 bases at V and 4 bases at J, with 9 bases between. CDR3 region: CAWSIQGNQPQHF. In DNA, the CDR3 is TGTGCCTGGAGTATTCAGGGAAATCAGCCCCAGCATTTT.

This sequence joins TRBV4-1 and TRBJ1-1, with a tentative D call TRBD1 (5 bases). The CDR3 extends over 17 amino acids. Trimming shortened V by 4 bases and J by 0 bases, and 18 bases separated the two germline ends. Germline-derived CDR1 and CDR2 are MGHRA and YSYEKL. As DNA, the CDR3 is TGCGCCAGCAGCCGAAATGGGCAGACAGATTTGAACACTGAAGCTTTCTTT. Its protein is CASSRNGQTDLNTEAFF.

The chain recombines TRBV6-2 or TRBV6-3 with TRBJ2-5; TRBD1 aligns across 9 bases. Germline V CDR1 and CDR2: MNHEY, SVGEGT. Trimming took 2 bases from V and 0 from J; bases not matched to a gene: 10. The CDR3 has 18 residues. CDR3 amino acids: CASSYQTGQGPYQETQYF. In DNA, the CDR3 is TGTGCCAGCAGTTACCAAACAGGACAGGGGCCGTACCAAGAGACCCAGTACTTC.

This rearrangement joins TRBV27 to TRBJ2-5; D might be TRBD2 (6 bases). The length of the CDR3 is 15 residues. Trimming took 2 bases from V and 2 from J, leaving 12 bases between them. Germline V CDR1 and CDR2: MNHEY, SMNVEV (reference sequence). CDR3 region: CASSLGAGKQETQYF. The CDR3 DNA reads TGTGCCAGCAGTTTAGGTGCGGGGAAACAAGAGACCCAGTACTTC.

The genes are TRBV19 and TRBJ2-3; weak D call: TRBD1 (6 bases). The CDR3 consists of 13 residues. Trimming cost V 5 bases and J 4 bases, with 10 bases left between them. Looked up from germline, CDR1 is LNHDA and CDR2 is SQIVND (reference sequence). CDR3 residues: CASSFRQADTQYF. CDR3 bases: TGTGCCAGTAGTTTCCGACAGGCAGATACGCAGTATTTT.

This chain links TRBV28 with TRBJ1-5, with 7 bases lining up with TRBD1. This CDR3 contains 15 residues. J was trimmed by 4 bases and V by 6 bases; bases with no gene match: 9. Germline assignment: CDR1 MDHEN and CDR2 SYDVKM. The CDR3 loop reads CASSPQGSNNQPQHF. The CDR3 bases are TGTGCCAGCAGCCCACAGGGGAGTAATAATCAGCCCCAGCATTTT.

The rearrangement uses TRBV24-1 and TRBJ1-2; D remains ambiguous. Germline assignment: CDR1 KGHDR and CDR2 SFDVKD. The length of the CDR3 is 13 residues. V was pared by 4 bases and J by 4 bases, with 9 bases between. The CDR3 spells CATSDRSSYGYTF. The CDR3 DNA is TGTGCCACCAGTGACAGGAGCTCCTATGGCTACACCTTC.

The chain combines TRBV5-8 with TRBJ1-1, with D possibly matching TRBD1 (6 bases). The CDR3 is 14 amino acids. V dropped 0 bases and J dropped 5 bases, with 11 bases sitting between them. Germline V lookup: CDR1 SGHTS, CDR2 YDEGEE. This CDR3 reads CASSLAGARTEAFF. The CDR3 nucleotides are TGTGCCAGCAGCTTGGCGGGGGCTAGGACTGAAGCTTTCTTT.

The J gene is TRBJ2-5, the V gene TRBV29-1; D might be TRBD2 (6 bases). The germline V gene has CDR1 SQVTM and CDR2 ANQGSEA. V was clipped by 6 bases and J by 4 bases, with 21 bases between them. The CDR3 extends over 15 amino acids. The chain's CDR3 is CSVFPRGTPGETQYF. CDR3 nucleotide sequence: TGCAGCGTATTTCCTCGGGGGACCCCAGGAGAGACCCAGTACTTC. Combining the CDR3 with reference TRBV29-1 and TRBJ2-5 gives the whole variable domain SAVISQKPSRDICQRGTSLTIQCQVDSQVTMMFWYRQQPGQSLTLIATANQGSEATYESGFVIDKFPISRPNLTFSTLTVSNMSPEDSSIYLCSVFPRGTPGETQYFGPGTRLLVL.

The table lists this clone with a count of one. The V call is TRBV7-6, the J call TRBJ1-1; D call uncertain. Trimming stripped 1 base from V and 0 bases from J, with 15 bases between. The CDR3 runs to 17 residues. From germline, CDR1 is SGHVS and CDR2 FNYEAQ. CDR3 loop: CASSLVSQVPMNTEAFF. Here the CDR3 DNA reads TGTGCCAGCAGCTTAGTCTCGCAGGTACCTATGAACACTGAAGCTTTCTTT.

The V and J genes are TRBV6-6 and TRBJ1-2; weak D call: TRBD1 (6 bases). Germline V lookup: CDR1 MNHNY, CDR2 SVGAGI (reference sequence). The CDR3 loop spans 16 amino acids. Trimming took off 3 bases at V and 6 bases at J, with 20 bases between the two ends. As DNA, the CDR3 is TGTGCCAGCAGTTATCCTGGACAGTTACTACTAGATGGCTACACCTTC. Translation gives CASSYPGQLLLDGYTF.

The chain is built from TRBV7-8 and TRBJ2-7, with D possibly TRBD1 on 6 matching bases. The V gene lost 1 base and the J gene lost 0 bases, with 10 bases spanning the gap. The CDR3 length is 15 residues. Germline V gives CDR1 SGHVS, CDR2 FQNEAQ. CDR3 DNA: TGTGCCAGCAGCTTAGATCAGGGGAACTCCTACGAGCAGTACTTC. It translates to CASSLDQGNSYEQYF.

For this clone: Relative to the germline gene, one junction end is altered; a read error may explain this. The chain combines TRBV6-2 or TRBV6-3 with TRBJ1-2, with 7 nucleotides matching TRBD1. CDR1 MNHEY and CDR2 SVGEGT come from the germline V gene. The CDR3 covers 15 residues. CDR3 region: CASSYPTDRDRYSAF. CDR3 in DNA: TGTGCCAGCAGTTACCCGACCGACAGGGACCGCTATTCCGCCTTC.

This chain connects TRBV19 to TRBJ1-5, with 8 bases matching TRBD1. V gave up 4 bases and J gave up 7 bases; unmatched junction bases: 9. Germline V lookup: CDR1 LNHDA, CDR2 SQIVND (reference sequence). The CDR3 runs to 15 residues. The CDR3 loop reads CASSSSDRGGQPQHF. The CDR3 nucleotides read TGTGCCAGTAGTAGTTCCGACAGGGGAGGCCAGCCCCAGCATTTT. Looking up the rest from reference TRBV19 and TRBJ1-5 gives the full variable domain: DGGITQSPKYLFRKEGQNVTLSCEQNLNHDAMYWYRQDPGQGLRLIYYSQIVNDFQKGDIAEGYSVSREKKESFPLTVTSAQKNPTAFYLCASSSSDRGGQPQHFGDGTRLSIL.

The gene calls are TRBV4-1 and TRBJ2-1; no definite D call. V was shortened by 4 bases and J by 8 bases, with 18 bases between the two germline ends. This CDR3 region has 15 residues. Germline V gene lookup returns CDR1 MGHRA and CDR2 YSYEKL. The DNA for the CDR3 is TGCGCCAGCAGCCTGGAGCCCGCTGCGAACGATGAGCAGTTCTTC. Translating gives CASSLEPAANDEQFF.

The chain recombines TRBV4-3 with TRBJ1-4; TRBD1 agrees at 11 bases. Unmatched junction bases numbered 2, after V lost 1 base and J lost 7 bases. There are 15 residues in the CDR3. Germline V gene lookup returns CDR1 LGHNA and CDR2 YSLEER. CDR3 bases: TGCGCCAGCAGCCAAGTTGGGACAGGGGGTGAAAAACTGTTTTTT. It translates to CASSQVGTGGEKLFF.

The chain employs TRBV4-1 and TRBJ1-5, with D perhaps matching TRBD1 (5 bases). Germline V CDR1 and CDR2: MGHRA, YSYEKL. This CDR3 is 18 amino acids long. Trimming removed 0 bases from V and 3 bases from J, with 18 bases in between. CDR3 sequence reads: CASSQEIGTVGDNQPQHF. The CDR3 DNA follows: TGCGCCAGCAGCCAAGAAATTGGGACGGTCGGAGACAATCAGCCCCAGCATTTT.

This chain uses TRBV7-8 with TRBJ1-6; 8 bases are shared with TRBD1. Trimming at V came to 5 bases and at J to 7 bases, leaving 10 bases not matched to a gene. CDR1 and CDR2 from the germline V gene are SGHVS and FQNEAQ. The CDR3 loop spans 16 amino acids. The CDR3 spells CASSHRQGWGNSPLHF. The CDR3, as DNA: TGTGCCAGCAGCCATCGACAGGGGTGGGGGAATTCACCCCTCCACTTT. The full variable domain, completed using reference TRBV7-8 and TRBJ1-6, is GAGVSQSPRYKVAKRGQDVALRCDPISGHVSLFWYQQALGQGPEFLTYFQNEAQLDKSGLPSDRFFAERPEGSVSTLKIQRTQQEDSAVYLCASSHRQGWGNSPLHFGNGTRLTVT.

The V gene is TRBV5-8, the J gene TRBJ1-4; unclear D gene. From germline, CDR1 is SGHTS and CDR2 YDEGEE. Between the trimmed V and J ends, which lost 4 bases and 4 bases, there was a span of 14 bases. The CDR3 length is 15 residues. For the CDR3, the DNA is TGTGCCAGCAGCGGAAGGCGTATTCTTAATGAAAAACTGTTTTTT. Protein sequence: CASSGRRILNEKLFF.

The V and J genes are TRBV24-1 and TRBJ1-5, with 10 nucleotides matching TRBD1. J was trimmed by 0 bases and V by 3 bases; bases with no gene match: 7. CDR3 length: 18 amino acids. In germline, CDR1 is KGHDR, CDR2 SFDVKD. Written as DNA, the CDR3 is TGTGCCACCAGTGATAACTTCGGGACAGGGGATAGCAATCAGCCCCAGCATTTT. As protein: CATSDNFGTGDSNQPQHF.

The J gene is TRBJ2-3, the V gene TRBV21-1. TRBV21-1 is listed as a pseudogene. CDR3 size: 16 residues. The CDR3 nucleotides read TGTGCCAGCCCGAAAGGGGGCGCGGGAGTGAGTGATACGCAGTATTTT. Translated: CASPKGGAGVSDTQYF.

The chain is built from TRBV4-3 and TRBJ1-2, with D unresolved. V dropped 2 bases and J dropped 4 bases, with 17 bases sitting between them. Germline-derived CDR1 and CDR2 are LGHNA and YSLEER. CDR3 length equals 16 residues. The CDR3 loop reads CASSQISGGTLYGYTF. The CDR3 bases are TGCGCCAGCAGCCAAATATCAGGAGGCACCCTCTATGGCTACACCTTC.